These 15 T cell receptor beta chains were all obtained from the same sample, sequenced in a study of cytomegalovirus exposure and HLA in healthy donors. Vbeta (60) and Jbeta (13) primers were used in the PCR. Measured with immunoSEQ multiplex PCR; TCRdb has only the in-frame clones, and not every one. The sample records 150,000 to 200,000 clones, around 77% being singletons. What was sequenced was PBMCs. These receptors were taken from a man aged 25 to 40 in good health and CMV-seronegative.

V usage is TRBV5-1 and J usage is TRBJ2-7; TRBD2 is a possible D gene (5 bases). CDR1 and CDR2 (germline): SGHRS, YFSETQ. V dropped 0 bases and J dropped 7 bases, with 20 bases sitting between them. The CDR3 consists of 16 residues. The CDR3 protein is CASSLGFSEEGWEQYF. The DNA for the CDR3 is TGCGCCAGCAGCTTGGGTTTCTCAGAAGAGGGTTGGGAGCAGTACTTC.

CDR3 sequence (DNA): TGCGCCAGCAGCTTAGCAGGCTCCGGAGAGACCCAGTACTTC. As protein: CASSLAGSGETQYF. V and J are TRBV5-1 and TRBJ2-5; no firm D call. The CDR3 loop spans 14 amino acids. V lost 2 bases and J lost 4, with 12 bases in between. The germline V gene encodes CDR1 SGHRS and CDR2 YFSETQ.

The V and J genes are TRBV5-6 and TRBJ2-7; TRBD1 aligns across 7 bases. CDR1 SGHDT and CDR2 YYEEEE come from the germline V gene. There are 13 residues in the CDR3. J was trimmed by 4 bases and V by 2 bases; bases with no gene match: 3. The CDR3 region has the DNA TGTGCCAGCAGCTTAGGGACAGAGTACGAGCAGTACTTC. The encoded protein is CASSLGTEYEQYF.

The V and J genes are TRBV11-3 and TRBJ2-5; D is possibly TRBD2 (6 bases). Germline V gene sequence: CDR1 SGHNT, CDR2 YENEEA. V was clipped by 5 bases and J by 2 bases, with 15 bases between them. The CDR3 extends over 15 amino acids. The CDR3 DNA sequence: TGTGCCAGCAGCCCTGGGGGGAAAGGGCAAGAGACCCAGTACTTC. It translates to CASSPGGKGQETQYF. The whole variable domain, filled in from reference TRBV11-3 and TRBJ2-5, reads EAGVVQSPRYKIIEKKQPVAFWCNPISGHNTLYWYLQNLGQGPELLIRYENEEAVDDSQLPKDRFSAERLKGVDSTLKIQPAELGDSAVYLCASSPGGKGQETQYFGPGTRLLVL.

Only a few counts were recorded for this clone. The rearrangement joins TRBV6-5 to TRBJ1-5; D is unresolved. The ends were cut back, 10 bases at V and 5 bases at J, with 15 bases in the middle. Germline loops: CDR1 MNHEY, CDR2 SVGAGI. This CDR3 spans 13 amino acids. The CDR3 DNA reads TGTGCCACCAAATCTCGGGTAGATCAGCCCCAGCATTTT. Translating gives CATKSRVDQPQHF.

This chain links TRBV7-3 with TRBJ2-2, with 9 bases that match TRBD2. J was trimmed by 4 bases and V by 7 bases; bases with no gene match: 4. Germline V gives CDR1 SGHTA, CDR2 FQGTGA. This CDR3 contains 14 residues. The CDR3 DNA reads TGTGCCAGCACCTCGCGGGAGGGCACCGGGGAGCTGTTTTTT. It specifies CASTSREGTGELFF. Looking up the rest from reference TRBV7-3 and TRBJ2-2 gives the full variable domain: GAGVSQTPSNKVTEKGKYVELRCDPISGHTALYWYRQSLGQGPEFLIYFQGTGAADDSGLPNDRFFAVRPEGSVSTLKIQRTERGDSAVYLCASTSREGTGELFFGEGSRLTVL.

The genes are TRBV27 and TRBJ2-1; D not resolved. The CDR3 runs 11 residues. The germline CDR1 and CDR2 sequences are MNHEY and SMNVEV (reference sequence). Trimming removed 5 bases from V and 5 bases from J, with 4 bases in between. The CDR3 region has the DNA TGTGCCAGCAGTCTTAACAATGAGCAGTTCTTC. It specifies CASSLNNEQFF.

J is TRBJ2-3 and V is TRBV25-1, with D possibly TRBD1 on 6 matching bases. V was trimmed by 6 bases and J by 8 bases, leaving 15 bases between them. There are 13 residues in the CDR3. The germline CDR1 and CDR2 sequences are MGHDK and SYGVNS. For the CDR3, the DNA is TGTGCCAGCAGGCAACAGGGATTCGGTACGCAGTATTTT. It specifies CASRQQGFGTQYF.

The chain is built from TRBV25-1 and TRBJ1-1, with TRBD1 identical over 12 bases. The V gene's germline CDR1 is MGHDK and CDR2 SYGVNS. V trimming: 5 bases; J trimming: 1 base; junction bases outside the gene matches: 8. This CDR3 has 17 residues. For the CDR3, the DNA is TGTGCCAGCAGTACCCTGGGACAGGGGGCTGGGAACACTGAAGCTTTCTTT. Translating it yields CASSTLGQGAGNTEAFF.

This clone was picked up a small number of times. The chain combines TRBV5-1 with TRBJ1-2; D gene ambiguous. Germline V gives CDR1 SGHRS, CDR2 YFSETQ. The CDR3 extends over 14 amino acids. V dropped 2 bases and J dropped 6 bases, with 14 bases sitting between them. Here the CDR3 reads CASSFYYPRDGYTF. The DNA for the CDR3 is TGCGCCAGCAGCTTCTACTATCCGCGGGATGGCTACACCTTC.

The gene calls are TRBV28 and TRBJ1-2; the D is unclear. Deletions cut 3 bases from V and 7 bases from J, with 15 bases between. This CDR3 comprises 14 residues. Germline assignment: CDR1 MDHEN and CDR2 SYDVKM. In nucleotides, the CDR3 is TGTGCCAGCAGTTTCCTGGGCCAGAGTAGTGGCTACACCTTC. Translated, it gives CASSFLGQSSGYTF.

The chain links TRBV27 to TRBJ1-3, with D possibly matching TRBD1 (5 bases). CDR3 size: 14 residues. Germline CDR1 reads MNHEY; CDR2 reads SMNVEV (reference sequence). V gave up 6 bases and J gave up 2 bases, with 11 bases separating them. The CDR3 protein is CASSLQGTGNTIYF. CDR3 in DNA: TGTGCCAGCAGCCTCCAGGGAACTGGAAACACCATATATTTT.

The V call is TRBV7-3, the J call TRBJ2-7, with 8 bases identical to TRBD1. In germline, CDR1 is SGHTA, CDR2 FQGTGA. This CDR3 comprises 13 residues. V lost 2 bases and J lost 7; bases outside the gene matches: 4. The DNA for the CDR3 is TGTGCCAGCAGCTTACAGGGGGACAGGGAGCAGTACTTC. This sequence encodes CASSLQGDREQYF.

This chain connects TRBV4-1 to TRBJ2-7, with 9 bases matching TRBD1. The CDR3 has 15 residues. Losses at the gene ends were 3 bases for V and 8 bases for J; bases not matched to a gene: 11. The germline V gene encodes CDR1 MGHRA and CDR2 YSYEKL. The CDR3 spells CASSQGTGGSDKQYF. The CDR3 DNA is TGCGCCAGCAGCCAGGGAACAGGGGGCTCAGATAAGCAGTACTTC.

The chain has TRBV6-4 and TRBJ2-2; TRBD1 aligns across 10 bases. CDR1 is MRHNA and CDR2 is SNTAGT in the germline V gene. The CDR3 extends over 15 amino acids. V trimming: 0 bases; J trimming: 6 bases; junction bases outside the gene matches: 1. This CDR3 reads CASSDSGTGAGELFF. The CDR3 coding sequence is TGTGCCAGCAGTGACTCAGGGACAGGGGCCGGGGAGCTGTTTTTT.